One sample yielded the 2 T cell receptor beta chains listed below, sequenced in a study of shared clonotypes between healthy human individuals. Libraries were prepared by immunoSEQ multiplex PCR; TCRdb keeps only in-frame clonotypes and omits some of them. The sample contains fewer than 550,000 clones, about 75% of which appear only once. The sample was PBMCs. The receptor source for this set is a woman aged 40 to 50 in good health. Some clones in this sample may be carry-over from other donors' samples.

This clone showed up just once. The rearrangement uses TRBV7-3 and TRBJ2-7, with 11 positions matching TRBD2. V lost 5 bases to trimming and J lost 3 bases; unmatched junction nucleotides: 3. This CDR3 spans 14 amino acids. Germline CDR1 SGHTA, CDR2 FQGTGA. DNA of the CDR3: TGTGCCAGCAGCCTCCTAGCGGGGGGCTACGAGCAGTACTTC. This sequence encodes CASSLLAGGYEQYF.

The chain is built from TRBV5-1 and TRBJ1-4; 8 bases are shared with TRBD1. CDR1 and CDR2 (germline): SGHRS, YFSETQ. V lost 0 bases, J lost 8 bases, and 3 bases stayed unmatched. The CDR3 runs to 14 residues. CDR3 residues: CASSLAGDREKLFF. DNA of the CDR3: TGCGCCAGCAGCTTGGCAGGGGACAGGGAAAAACTGTTTTTT.